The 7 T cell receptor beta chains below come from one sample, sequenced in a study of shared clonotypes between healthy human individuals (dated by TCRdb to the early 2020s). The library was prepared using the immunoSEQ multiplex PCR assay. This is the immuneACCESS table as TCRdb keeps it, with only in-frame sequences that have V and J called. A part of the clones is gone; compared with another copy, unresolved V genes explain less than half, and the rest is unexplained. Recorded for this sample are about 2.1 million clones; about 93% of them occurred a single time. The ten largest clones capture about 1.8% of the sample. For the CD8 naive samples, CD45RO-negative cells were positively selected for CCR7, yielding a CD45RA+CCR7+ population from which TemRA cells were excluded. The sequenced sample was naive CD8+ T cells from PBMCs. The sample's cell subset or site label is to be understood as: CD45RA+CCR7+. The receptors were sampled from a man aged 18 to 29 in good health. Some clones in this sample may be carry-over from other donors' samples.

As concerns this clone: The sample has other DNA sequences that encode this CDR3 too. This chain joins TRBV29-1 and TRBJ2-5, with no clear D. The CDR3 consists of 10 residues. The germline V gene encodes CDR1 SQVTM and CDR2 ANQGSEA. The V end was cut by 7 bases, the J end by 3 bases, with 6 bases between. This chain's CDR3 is CSGLKETQYF. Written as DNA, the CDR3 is TGCAGCGGCCTGAAAGAGACCCAGTACTTC.

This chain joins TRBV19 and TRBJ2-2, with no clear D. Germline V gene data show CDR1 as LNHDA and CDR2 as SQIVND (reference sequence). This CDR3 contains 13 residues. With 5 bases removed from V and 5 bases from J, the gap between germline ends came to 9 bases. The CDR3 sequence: CASSREPTGELFF. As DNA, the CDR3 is TGTGCCAGTAGTCGAGAGCCGACCGGGGAGCTGTTTTTT.

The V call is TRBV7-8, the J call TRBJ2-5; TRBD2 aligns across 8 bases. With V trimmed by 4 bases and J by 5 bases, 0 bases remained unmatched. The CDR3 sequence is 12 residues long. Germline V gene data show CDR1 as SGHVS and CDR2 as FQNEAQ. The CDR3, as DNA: TGTGCCAGCAGCTCGGGAGGGGAGACCCAGTACTTC. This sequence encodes CASSSGGETQYF.

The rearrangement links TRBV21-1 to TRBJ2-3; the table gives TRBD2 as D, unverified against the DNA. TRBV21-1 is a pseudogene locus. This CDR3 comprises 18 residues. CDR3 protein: CASSNVWLARGRADTQYF. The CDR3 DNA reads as TGTGCCAGCAGCAACGTATGGCTAGCACGAGGGAGGGCAGATACGCAGTATTTT.

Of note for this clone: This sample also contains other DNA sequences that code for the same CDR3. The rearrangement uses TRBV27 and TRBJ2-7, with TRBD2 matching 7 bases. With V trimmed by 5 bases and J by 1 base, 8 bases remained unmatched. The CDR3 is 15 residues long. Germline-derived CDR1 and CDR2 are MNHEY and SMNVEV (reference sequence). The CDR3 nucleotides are TGTGCCAGCAGTCCCCGGGGAGCGGGGTCCTACGAGCAGTACTTC. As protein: CASSPRGAGSYEQYF.

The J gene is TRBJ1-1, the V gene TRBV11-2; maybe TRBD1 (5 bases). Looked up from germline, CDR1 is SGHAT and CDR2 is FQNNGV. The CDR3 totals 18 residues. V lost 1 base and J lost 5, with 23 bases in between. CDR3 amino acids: CASSLGYPGTGLRTEAFF. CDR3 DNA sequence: TGTGCCAGCAGCTTAGGGTATCCCGGGACGGGTTTGAGAACTGAAGCTTTCTTT.

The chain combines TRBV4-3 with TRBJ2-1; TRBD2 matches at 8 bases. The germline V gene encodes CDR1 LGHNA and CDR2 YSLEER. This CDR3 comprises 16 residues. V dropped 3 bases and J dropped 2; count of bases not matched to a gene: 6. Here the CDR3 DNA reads TGCGCCAGCAGCCACGACGGACTAGCAGCCTACAATGAGCAGTTCTTC. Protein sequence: CASSHDGLAAYNEQFF.